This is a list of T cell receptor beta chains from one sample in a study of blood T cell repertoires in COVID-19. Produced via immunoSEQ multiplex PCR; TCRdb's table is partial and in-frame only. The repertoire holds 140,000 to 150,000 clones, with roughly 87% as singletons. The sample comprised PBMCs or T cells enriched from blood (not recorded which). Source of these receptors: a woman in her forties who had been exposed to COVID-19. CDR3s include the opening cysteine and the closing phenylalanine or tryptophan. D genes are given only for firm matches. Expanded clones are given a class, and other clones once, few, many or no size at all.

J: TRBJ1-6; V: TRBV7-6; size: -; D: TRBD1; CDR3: CASSGTGNSPLHF; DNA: TGTGCCAGCTCGGGGACAGGGAATTCACCCCTCCACTTT
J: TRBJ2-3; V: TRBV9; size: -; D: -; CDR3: CASSVDWTDKDTQYF; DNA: TGTGCCAGCAGCGTAGACTGGACAGATAAAGATACGCAGTATTTT
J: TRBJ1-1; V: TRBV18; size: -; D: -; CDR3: CASSPAVANTEAFF; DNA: TGTGCCAGCTCACCAGCGGTGGCTAACACTGAAGCTTTCTTT
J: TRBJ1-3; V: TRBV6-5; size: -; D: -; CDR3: CATWTESGNTIYF; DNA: TGTGCCACCTGGACAGAGAGCGGAAACACCATATATTTT
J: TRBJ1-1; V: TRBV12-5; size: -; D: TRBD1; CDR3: CASGLTGGGGTEAFF; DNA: TGTGCTAGTGGTCTGACAGGGGGGGGCGGTACTGAAGCTTTCTTT
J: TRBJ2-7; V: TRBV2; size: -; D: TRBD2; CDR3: CASSQFTSGRSEQYF; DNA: TGTGCCAGCAGCCAATTTACTAGCGGGAGGAGCGAGCAGTACTTC
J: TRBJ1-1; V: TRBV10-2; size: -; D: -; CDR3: CASSAHPGGTEAFF; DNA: TGCGCCAGCAGTGCCCATCCGGGGGGCACTGAAGCTTTCTTT
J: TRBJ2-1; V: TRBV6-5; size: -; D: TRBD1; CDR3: CASSYSTGGRNEQFF; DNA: TGTGCCAGCAGTTACTCGACAGGGGGGAGGAATGAGCAGTTCTTC
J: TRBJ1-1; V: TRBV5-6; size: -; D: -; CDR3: CASSSTTGMEAFF; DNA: TGTGCCAGCAGCTCGACTACAGGGATGGAGGCTTTCTTT
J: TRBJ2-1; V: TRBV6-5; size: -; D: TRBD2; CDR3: CASRVAGATWNEQFF; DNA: TGTGCCAGCAGAGTAGCGGGAGCCACTTGGAATGAGCAGTTCTTC
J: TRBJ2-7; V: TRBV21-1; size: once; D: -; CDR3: CASSLWTGKGEQYF; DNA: TGTGCCAGCAGCCTCTGGACAGGGAAGGGCGAGCAGTACTTC
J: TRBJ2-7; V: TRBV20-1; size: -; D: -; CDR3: CSARAGYEQYF; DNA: TGCAGTGCTAGGGCGGGCTACGAGCAGTACTTC
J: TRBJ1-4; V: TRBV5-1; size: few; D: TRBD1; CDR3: CATSTGIQPSNEKLFF; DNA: TGCGCCACTTCGACAGGGATTCAGCCCTCTAATGAAAAACTGTTTTTT
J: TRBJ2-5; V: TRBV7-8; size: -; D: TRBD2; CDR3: CASSLLAGEETQYF; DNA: TGTGCCAGCAGCTTACTAGCGGGAGAAGAGACCCAGTACTTC